This T cell receptor beta chain originates from a study of response to subunit inactivated influenza vaccine. Each CDR3 protein is one row after TCRdb ran MiXCR on the RT-PCR reads. The repertoire holds almost 600,000 distinct CDR3 sequences, with around 13% as singletons. General study findings and limits: The study's authors posited that every seasonal influenza vaccination enlists few new T cells.

Worth noting for this clonotype: The antigen is unknown.

J gave up 0 bases and V 3 bases, and 1 base lay outside the gene matches. Germline CDR1 reads SGDLS; CDR2 reads YYNGEE. The CDR3 covers 17 residues. The chain combines TRBV9 with TRBJ2-3; 16 nucleotides match TRBD2. Sequencing used PBMCs from blood, obtained 12 days after vaccination. The receptor was derived from a man aged 45-65 years who received an inactivated influenza vaccine. CDR3: CASSAGLAGGSTDTQYF. CDR3 sequence (DNA): TGTGCCAGCAGCGCGGGACTAGCGGGGGGGAGCACAGATACGCAGTATTTT.